This TCR beta chain is drawn from a study of metastatic and nonmetastatic thyroid tumors. Study at large: Repertoires from blood and tumor or nodule tissue of malignant and benign thyroid patients were compared. Study-level results: Within blood and tumor, benign nodules reportedly had significantly lower TCR beta diversity than malignant thyroid tumors did.

As handled by the study authors: A classifier of distant metastasis in papillary thyroid cancer was built from CDR3 differences (across clinicopathological groups). TCRdb called clones again from the PCR reads with MiXCR. TCRdb assigned the V and J calls; the authors' analysis was not used. The sample yields some 34,000 clones, less than 25% seen once. All patients were treatment-naive before thyroid surgery. This clone was seen at least ten times. Its antigen is currently unknown. This TCR came from a female donor with papillary thyroid cancer or a benign thyroid nodule (not recorded which). Some clones in this sample may be carry-over from other donors' samples. Sample: blood.

The CDR3 DNA reads TGTGCCAGCAGTTATGGTTCTAGCGGAAACAATGAGCAGTTCTTC. Its translation: CASSYGSSGNNEQFF. The rearrangement uses TRBV6-2 or TRBV6-3 and TRBJ2-1, with 7 bases aligning to TRBD2. Trimming removed 3 bases from V and 5 bases from J; junction bases left unmatched: 7. CDR1 is MNHEY and CDR2 is SVGEGT in the germline V gene. There are 15 residues in the CDR3.